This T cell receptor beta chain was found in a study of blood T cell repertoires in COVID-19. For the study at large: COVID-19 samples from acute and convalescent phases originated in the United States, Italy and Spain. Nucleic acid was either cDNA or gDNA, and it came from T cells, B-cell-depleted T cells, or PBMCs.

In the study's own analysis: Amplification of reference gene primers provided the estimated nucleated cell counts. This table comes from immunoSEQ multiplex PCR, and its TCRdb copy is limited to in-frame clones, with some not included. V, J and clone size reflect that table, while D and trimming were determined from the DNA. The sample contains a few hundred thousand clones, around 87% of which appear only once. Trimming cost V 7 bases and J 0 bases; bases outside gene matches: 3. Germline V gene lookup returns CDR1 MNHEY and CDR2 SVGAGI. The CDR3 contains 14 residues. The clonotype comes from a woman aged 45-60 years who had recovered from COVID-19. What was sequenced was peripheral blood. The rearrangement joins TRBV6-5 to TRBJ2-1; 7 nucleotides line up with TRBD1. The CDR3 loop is CASIPGGSYNEQFF. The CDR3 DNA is TGTGCCAGCATCCCAGGGGGCTCCTACAATGAGCAGTTCTTC.